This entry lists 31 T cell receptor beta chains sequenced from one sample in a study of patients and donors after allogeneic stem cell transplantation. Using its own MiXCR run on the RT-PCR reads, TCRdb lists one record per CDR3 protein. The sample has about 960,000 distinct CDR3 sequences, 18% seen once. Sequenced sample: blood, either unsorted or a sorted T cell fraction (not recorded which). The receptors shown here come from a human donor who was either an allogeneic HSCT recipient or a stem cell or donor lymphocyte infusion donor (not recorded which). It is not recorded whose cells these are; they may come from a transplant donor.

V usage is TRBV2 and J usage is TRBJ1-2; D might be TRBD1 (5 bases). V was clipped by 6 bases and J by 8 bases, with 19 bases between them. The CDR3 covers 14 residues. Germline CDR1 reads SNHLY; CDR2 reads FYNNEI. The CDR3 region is CASRMGRTGGGYTF. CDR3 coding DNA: TGTGCCAGCAGGATGGGACGCACAGGTGGAGGCTACACCTTC.

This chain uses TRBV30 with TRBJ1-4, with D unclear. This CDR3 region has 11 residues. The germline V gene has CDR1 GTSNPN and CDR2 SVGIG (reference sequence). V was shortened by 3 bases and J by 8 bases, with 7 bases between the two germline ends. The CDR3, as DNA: TGTGCCTGGAGCCTGATGGAAAAACTGTTTTTT. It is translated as CAWSLMEKLFF.

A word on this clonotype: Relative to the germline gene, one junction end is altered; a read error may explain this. The CDR3 sequence is CAWSGTSRDTQYF. CDR3 nucleotide sequence: TGTGCCTGGAGTGGGACTAGCAGAGATACGCAGTATTTT. This chain joins TRBV30 and TRBJ2-3; TRBD2 aligns across 8 bases. The length of the CDR3 is 13 residues. The germline V gene has CDR1 GTSNPN and CDR2 SVGIG (reference sequence).

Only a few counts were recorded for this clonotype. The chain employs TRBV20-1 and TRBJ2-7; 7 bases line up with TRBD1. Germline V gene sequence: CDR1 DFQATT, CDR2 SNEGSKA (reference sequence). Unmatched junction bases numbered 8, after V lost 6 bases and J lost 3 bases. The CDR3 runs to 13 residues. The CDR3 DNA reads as TGCAGTGCAGGTGACAGGGTCCTCTACGAGCAGTACTTC. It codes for CSAGDRVLYEQYF.

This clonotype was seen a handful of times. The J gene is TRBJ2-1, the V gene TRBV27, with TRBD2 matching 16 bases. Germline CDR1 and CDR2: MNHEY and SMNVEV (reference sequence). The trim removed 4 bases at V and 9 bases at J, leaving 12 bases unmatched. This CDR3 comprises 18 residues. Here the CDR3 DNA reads TGTGCCAGCAGTTCCCGCCCGGGACTAGCGGGGGGGCGAAGTGAGCAGTTCTTC. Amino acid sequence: CASSSRPGLAGGRSEQFF.

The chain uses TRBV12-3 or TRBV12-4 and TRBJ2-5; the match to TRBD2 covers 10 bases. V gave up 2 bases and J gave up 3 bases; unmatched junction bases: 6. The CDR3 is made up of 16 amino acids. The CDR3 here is CASSLQLAGLKETQYF. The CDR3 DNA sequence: TGTGCCAGCAGTTTACAACTAGCGGGACTAAAAGAGACCCAGTACTTC.

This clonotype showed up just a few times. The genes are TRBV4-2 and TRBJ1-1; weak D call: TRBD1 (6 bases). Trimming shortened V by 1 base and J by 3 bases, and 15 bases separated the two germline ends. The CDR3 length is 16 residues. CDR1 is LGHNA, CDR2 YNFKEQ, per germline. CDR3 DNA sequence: TGTGCCAGCAGCCAAGCCGCCGGGGGGCAGGACACTGAAGCTTTCTTT. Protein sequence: CASSQAAGGQDTEAFF.

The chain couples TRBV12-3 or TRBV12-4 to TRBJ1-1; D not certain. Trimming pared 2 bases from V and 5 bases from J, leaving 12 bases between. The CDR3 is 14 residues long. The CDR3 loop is CASSLIQQGTEAFF. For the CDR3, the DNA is TGTGCCAGCAGTTTAATACAGCAAGGGACTGAAGCTTTCTTT.

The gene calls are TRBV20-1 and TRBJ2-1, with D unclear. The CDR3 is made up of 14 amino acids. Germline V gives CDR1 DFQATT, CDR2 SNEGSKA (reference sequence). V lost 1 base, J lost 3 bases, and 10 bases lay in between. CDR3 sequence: CSARVTHYYNEQFF. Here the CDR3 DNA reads TGCAGTGCTAGAGTGACACACTACTACAATGAGCAGTTCTTC.

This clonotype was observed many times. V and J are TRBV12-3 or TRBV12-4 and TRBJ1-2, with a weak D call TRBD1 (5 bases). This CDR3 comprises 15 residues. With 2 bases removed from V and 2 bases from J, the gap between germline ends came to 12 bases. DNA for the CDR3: TGTGCCAGCAGTTTAAGCGGGGGTAACAACTATGGCTACACCTTC. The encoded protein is CASSLSGGNNYGYTF.

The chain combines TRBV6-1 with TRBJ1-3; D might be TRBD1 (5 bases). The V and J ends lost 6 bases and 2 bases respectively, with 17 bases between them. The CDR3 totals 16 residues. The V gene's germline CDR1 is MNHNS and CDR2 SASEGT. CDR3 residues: CASSLRVEGAGNTIYF. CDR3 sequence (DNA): TGTGCCAGCAGCCTCCGGGTTGAAGGGGCTGGAAACACCATATATTTT.

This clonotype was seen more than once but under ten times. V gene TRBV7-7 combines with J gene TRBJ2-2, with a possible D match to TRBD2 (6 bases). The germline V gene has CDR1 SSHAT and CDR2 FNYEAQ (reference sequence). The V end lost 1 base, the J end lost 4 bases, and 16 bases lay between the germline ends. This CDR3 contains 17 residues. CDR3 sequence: CASSLGRIGRITGELFF. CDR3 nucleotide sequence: TGTGCCAGCAGCTTAGGTCGGATAGGGAGGATCACCGGGGAGCTGTTTTTT.

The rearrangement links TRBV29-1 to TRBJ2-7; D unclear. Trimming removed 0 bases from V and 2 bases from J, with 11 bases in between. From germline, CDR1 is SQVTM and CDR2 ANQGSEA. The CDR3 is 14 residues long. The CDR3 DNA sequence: TGCAGCGTTGAAGATCGAAGCCAGACCTACGAGCAGTACTTC. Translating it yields CSVEDRSQTYEQYF.

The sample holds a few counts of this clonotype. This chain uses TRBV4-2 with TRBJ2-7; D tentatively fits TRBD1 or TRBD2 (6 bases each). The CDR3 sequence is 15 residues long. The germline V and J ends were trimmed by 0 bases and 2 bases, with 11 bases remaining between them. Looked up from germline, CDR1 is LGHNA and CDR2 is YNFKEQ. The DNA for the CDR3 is TGTGCCAGCAGCCAAGAGAGGGGGGCTCCCTACGAGCAGTACTTC. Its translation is CASSQERGAPYEQYF.

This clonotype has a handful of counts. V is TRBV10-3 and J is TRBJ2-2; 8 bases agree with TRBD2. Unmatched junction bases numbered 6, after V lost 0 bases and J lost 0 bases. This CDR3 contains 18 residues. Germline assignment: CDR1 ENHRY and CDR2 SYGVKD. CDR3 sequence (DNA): TGTGCCATCAGTGAGTCGAATAGCGGGGCGTCGAACACCGGGGAGCTGTTTTTT. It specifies CAISESNSGASNTGELFF.

CDR3 amino acids: CASSAPGHPEAFF. CDR3 coding DNA: TGTGCCAGCAGTGCCCCGGGACATCCTGAAGCTTTCTTT. The V gene is TRBV25-1, the J gene TRBJ1-1, with D tentatively TRBD1 (6 bases). CDR1 and CDR2 from the germline V gene are MGHDK and SYGVNS. This CDR3 has 13 amino acids. Trimming left V 4 bases short and J 6 bases short, with 12 bases between.

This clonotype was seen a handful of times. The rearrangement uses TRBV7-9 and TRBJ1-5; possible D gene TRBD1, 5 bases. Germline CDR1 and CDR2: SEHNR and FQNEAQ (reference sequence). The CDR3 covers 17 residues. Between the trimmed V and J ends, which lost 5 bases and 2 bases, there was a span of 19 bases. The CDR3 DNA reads TGTGCCAGCAGCCCAAGCCGGGCGGGGGAGGGCAATCAGCCCCAGCATTTT. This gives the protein CASSPSRAGEGNQPQHF.

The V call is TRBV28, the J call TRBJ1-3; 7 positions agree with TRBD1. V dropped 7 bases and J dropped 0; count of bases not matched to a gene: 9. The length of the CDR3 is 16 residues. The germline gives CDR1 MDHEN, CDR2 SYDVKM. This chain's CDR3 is CASNSQGFSSGNTIYF. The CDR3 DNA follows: TGTGCCAGCAACTCACAGGGGTTCTCCTCTGGAAACACCATATATTTT.

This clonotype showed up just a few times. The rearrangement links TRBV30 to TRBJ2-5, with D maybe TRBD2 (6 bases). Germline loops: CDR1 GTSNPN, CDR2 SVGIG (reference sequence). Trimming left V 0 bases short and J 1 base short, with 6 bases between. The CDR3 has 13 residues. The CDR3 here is CAWSVGGQETQYF. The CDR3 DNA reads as TGTGCCTGGAGTGTGGGGGGCCAAGAGACCCAGTACTTC.

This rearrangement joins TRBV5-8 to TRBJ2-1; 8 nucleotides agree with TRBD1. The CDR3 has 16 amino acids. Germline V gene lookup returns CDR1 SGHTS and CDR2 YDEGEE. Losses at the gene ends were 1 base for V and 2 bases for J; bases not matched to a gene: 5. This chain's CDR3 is CASSLIQGAPYNEQFF. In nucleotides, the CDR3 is TGTGCCAGCAGCTTGATTCAGGGGGCCCCCTACAATGAGCAGTTCTTC.

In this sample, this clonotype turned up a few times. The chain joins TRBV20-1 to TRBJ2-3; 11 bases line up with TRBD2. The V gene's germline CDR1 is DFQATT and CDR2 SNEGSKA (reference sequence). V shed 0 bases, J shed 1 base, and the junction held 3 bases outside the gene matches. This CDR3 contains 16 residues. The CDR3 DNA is TGCAGTGCTAGAGATAGCGGGAGGGCGGGCACAGATACGCAGTATTTT. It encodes CSARDSGRAGTDTQYF.

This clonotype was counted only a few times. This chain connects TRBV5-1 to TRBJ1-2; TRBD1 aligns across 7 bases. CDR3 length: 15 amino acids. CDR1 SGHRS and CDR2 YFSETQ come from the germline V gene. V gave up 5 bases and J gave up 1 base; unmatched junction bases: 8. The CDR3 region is CASRQPGQYNYGYTF. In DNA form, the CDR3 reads TGCGCCAGCAGACAACCGGGACAGTATAACTATGGCTACACCTTC.

The CDR3 loop is CASGLSSGGVTDTQYF. The CDR3 DNA reads as TGTGCTAGTGGTTTGAGCAGCGGGGGAGTCACAGATACGCAGTATTTT. The V call is TRBV12-5, the J call TRBJ2-3, with 8 positions matching TRBD2. The germline V gene has CDR1 LGHNT and CDR2 FRNRAP. CDR3 length equals 16 residues. V trimming: 2 bases; J trimming: 2 bases; junction bases outside the gene matches: 6.

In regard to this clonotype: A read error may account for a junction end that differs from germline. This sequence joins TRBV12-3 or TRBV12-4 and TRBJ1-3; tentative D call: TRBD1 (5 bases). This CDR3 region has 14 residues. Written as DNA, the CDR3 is TGTGCCAGCGCCCCCGGGACTTCGGGAAACACCACATATTTT. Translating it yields CASAPGTSGNTTYF.

The chain's CDR3 is CASSPWDRPYNSPLHF. In nucleotides, the CDR3 is TGTGCCAGCTCACCCTGGGACAGACCCTATAATTCACCCCTCCACTTT. This chain connects TRBV18 to TRBJ1-6, with 7 bases identical to TRBD1. Germline CDR1 KGHSH, CDR2 LQKENI. V trimming: 3 bases; J trimming: 2 bases; junction bases outside the gene matches: 4. This CDR3 spans 16 amino acids. Based on the CDR3 plus reference TRBV18 and TRBJ1-6, the full variable domain is NAGVMQNPRHLVRRRGQEARLRCSPMKGHSHVYWYRQLPEEGLKFMVYLQKENIIDESGMPKERFSAEFPKEGPSILRIQQVVRGDSAAYFCASSPWDRPYNSPLHFGNGTRLTVT.

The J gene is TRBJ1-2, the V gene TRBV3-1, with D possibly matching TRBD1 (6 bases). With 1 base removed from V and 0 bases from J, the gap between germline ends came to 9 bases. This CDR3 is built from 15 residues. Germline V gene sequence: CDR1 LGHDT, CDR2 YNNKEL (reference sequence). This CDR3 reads CASSQGGGTNYGYTF. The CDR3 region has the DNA TGTGCCAGCAGCCAAGGAGGGGGTACTAACTATGGCTACACCTTC.

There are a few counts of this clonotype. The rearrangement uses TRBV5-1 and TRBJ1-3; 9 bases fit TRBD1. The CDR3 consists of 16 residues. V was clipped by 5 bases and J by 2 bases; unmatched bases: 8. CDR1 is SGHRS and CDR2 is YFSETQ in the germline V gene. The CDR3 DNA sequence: TGCGCCAGCAGTCACGCTAGGACAGGGGCTGGAAACACCATATATTTT. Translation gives CASSHARTGAGNTIYF.

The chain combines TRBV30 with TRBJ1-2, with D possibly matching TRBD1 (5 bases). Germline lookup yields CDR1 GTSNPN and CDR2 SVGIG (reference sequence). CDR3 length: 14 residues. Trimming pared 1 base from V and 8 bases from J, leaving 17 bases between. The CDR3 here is CAWSEIPGRAGYTF. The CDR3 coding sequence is TGTGCCTGGAGTGAGATCCCAGGGCGGGCGGGCTACACCTTC.

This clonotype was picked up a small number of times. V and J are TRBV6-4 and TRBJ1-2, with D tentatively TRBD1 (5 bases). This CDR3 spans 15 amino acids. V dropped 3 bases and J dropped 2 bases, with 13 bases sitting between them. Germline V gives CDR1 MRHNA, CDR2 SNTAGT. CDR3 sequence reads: CASSDAAGSNYGYTF. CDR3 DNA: TGTGCCAGCAGTGATGCGGCAGGGTCCAACTATGGCTACACCTTC.

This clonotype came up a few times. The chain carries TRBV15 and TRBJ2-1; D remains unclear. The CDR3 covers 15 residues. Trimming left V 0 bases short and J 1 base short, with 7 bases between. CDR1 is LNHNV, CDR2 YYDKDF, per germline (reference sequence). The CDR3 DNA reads TGTGCCACCAGCAGAGATAAGGGATCCTACAATGAGCAGTTCTTC. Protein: CATSRDKGSYNEQFF.

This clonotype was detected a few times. The CDR3 protein is CASSESPILSTDTQYF. The CDR3 nucleotides read TGCGCCAGCAGTGAGTCTCCAATCCTTAGCACAGATACGCAGTATTTT. The chain recombines TRBV10-2 with TRBJ2-3; D is unresolved. CDR1 is WSHSY, CDR2 SAAADI, per germline. Trimming shortened V by 0 bases and J by 0 bases, and 10 bases separated the two germline ends. The CDR3 covers 16 residues.